A single T cell receptor (beta chain) is shown here with its context. It has no known antigen specificity. The record has no base qualities; no much larger clone is one base away. The data originate from a study of blood T cell repertoires in COVID-19 (dated by TCRdb to about 2020). For the wider study: Samples from collaborators originated in the United States, Italy and Spain and spanned both the acute and convalescent phases of COVID-19. The prospective study material was composed of cDNA or gDNA derived from T cells, B-cell-depleted T cells, or PBMCs. Subjects who had been exposed to COVID-19, were actively infected with it, or had recovered from it provided the deeply sampled blood TCRbeta repertoires that made up the dataset. The repertoires were released in a freely available public database meant as a resource for research on the immune response to SARS-CoV-2. Samples came from the ongoing ImmuneRACE study (first 160 participants) plus 1,254 subjects from 6 global collaborators. A de-identified subject ID, COVID-19 status, age in years and sex were almost always included in the sample metadata. HLA class I and class II types, where available, came from metadata supplied by the sample provider rather than from assay-based typing. General study outcomes and caveats: Clinical and demographic metadata were provided uncurated, with the amount varying by source and participant.

TCRbeta CDR3 regions were amplified from genomic DNA using the immunoSEQ Assay, a bias-controlled multiplex PCR. The original methods were these. The number of nucleated cells in each sample was estimated from the amplification of reference gene primers within the assay. To quantify the absolute abundance of each unique TCRbeta CDR3 rearrangement, sequence reads were collapsed and filtered. Productive Simpson clonality was computed per sample as the square root of Simpson's diversity index over productive rearrangements. TCRdb provides this immuneACCESS table in a form limited to in-frame rearrangements. Some clones are lacking; in checked studies, under half of them reflect an unresolved V gene, and why the rest are absent is not known. D and trimming come from the DNA, and the V and J calls and clone size come from that table. The sample yields more than 150,000 clones; roughly nine tenths were counted once. The top ten hold 20% to 25% of the sample.

V sheds 1 base and J sheds 2 bases, leaving 9 bases between their ends. The CDR3 spans 16 residues, from the cysteine through the phenylalanine. The sequence is cut down to CDR3 DNA, 48 bases in frame from base 1. In the germline V gene, CDR1 corresponds to SGHAT and CDR2 to FQNNGV. Each collaborating institution followed its own protocols to collect whole blood in K2EDTA tubes. Collaborator samples were shipped for TCRbeta analysis as frozen whole blood, isolated PBMCs, or DNA extracted from either sample type. The specimen sequenced was peripheral blood. The sequence joins TRBV11-2 to TRBJ2-6; D gene: possibly TRBD2, on 5 matching bases. The TCR originated in a man in his 70s with active or convalescent COVID-19. The CDR3 has the sequence CASSLGRGTGANVLTF. The bases are TGTGCCAGCAGCTTAGGTAGAGGGACTGGGGCCAACGTCCTGACTTTC. Beyond the CDR3, the reference TRBV11-2 and TRBJ2-6 genes provide the residues; the full variable domain reads: EAGVAQSPRYKIIEKRQSVAFWCNPISGHATLYWYQQILGQGPKLLIQFQNNGVVDDSQLPKDRFSAERLKGVDSTLKIQPAKLEDSAVYLCASSLGRGTGANVLTFGAGSRLTVL.